These 22 T cell receptor beta chains originate from one sample sequenced in a study of T cell responses to AZD1222 COVID-19 vaccine. Using immunoSEQ multiplex PCR, the repertoire was profiled, and TCRdb retains in-frame clones only, with some absent. This table has just under 85,000 clones, 86% appearing once. This specimen was peripheral blood, taken on day 0 of AZD1222 vaccination. Receptors were obtained from an adult in good health.

The V and J genes are TRBV6-1 and TRBJ1-5; 7 nucleotides line up with TRBD1. The ends lost 3 bases at V and 5 bases at J; junction bases unmatched: 16. The CDR3 runs to 18 residues. CDR1 MNHNS and CDR2 SASEGT come from the germline V gene. The DNA of the CDR3 is TGTGCCAGCAGTGAGGGTGGACAGGTTCCAAAGGGGTATCAGCCCCAGCATTTT. It encodes CASSEGGQVPKGYQPQHF.

The chain couples TRBV2 to TRBJ1-1; D remains unclear. Germline CDR1 SNHLY, CDR2 FYNNEI. The CDR3 is 13 amino acids. V dropped 7 bases and J dropped 7 bases, with 16 bases sitting between them. As DNA, the CDR3 is TGTGCCAGCAAGGGCCCCACGGAGGGTGAAGCTTTCTTT. Translation: CASKGPTEGEAFF.

The genes are TRBV28 and TRBJ1-4; 9 bases are a match to TRBD1. Germline V lookup: CDR1 MDHEN, CDR2 SYDVKM. The CDR3 length is 19 residues. J lost 8 bases, V lost 7 bases, and 23 bases had no gene match. This CDR3 reads CASNSWTGTGISAEEKLFF. The CDR3 coding sequence is TGTGCCAGCAACTCGTGGACCGGGACAGGGATCTCGGCGGAGGAAAAACTGTTTTTT.

The chain is built from TRBV27 and TRBJ1-5; 10 bases match TRBD1. Germline CDR1 is MNHEY and CDR2 is SMNVEV (reference sequence). The V and J ends lost 3 bases and 2 bases, in that order; junction bases with no gene match: 4. This CDR3 has 16 amino acids. This CDR3 reads CASSLTGGKGNQPQHF. CDR3 coding DNA: TGTGCCAGCAGTTTGACAGGGGGCAAGGGCAATCAGCCCCAGCATTTT.

The count of this clone is one. The CDR3 loop reads CASSPTGGTSEKLFF. DNA for the CDR3: TGTGCCAGCAGTCCCACAGGGGGCACGAGTGAAAAACTGTTTTTT. V usage is TRBV6-5 and J usage is TRBJ1-4; TRBD1 matches at 9 bases. In germline, CDR1 is MNHEY, CDR2 SVGAGI. Germline trimming cut 5 bases from V and 7 bases from J; bases unmatched to any gene: 8. The CDR3 runs 15 residues.

This chain uses TRBV29-1 with TRBJ2-1; TRBD1 matches 7 bases. The length of the CDR3 is 10 residues. Trimming at V came to 8 bases and at J to 6 bases, leaving 1 base not matched to a gene. CDR1 SQVTM and CDR2 ANQGSEA come from the germline V gene. CDR3 bases: TGCAGCTCAGGGGGCAATGAGCAGTTCTTC. Residues: CSSGGNEQFF.

This clone showed up just once. This chain uses TRBV6-5 with TRBJ2-1, with a tentative D call TRBD1 (5 bases). Looked up from germline, CDR1 is MNHEY and CDR2 is SVGAGI. This CDR3 is built from 14 residues. With 2 bases removed from V and 1 base from J, the gap between germline ends came to 6 bases. The CDR3 sequence: CASSYAGSYNEQFF. CDR3 coding DNA: TGTGCCAGCAGTTACGCAGGGTCCTACAATGAGCAGTTCTTC.

In this sample, this clone turned up once. This rearrangement joins TRBV11-2 to TRBJ1-2; D is ambiguous. Trimming pared 5 bases from V and 5 bases from J, leaving 18 bases between. The CDR3 extends over 15 amino acids. Germline V gene sequence: CDR1 SGHAT, CDR2 FQNNGV. The CDR3 bases are TGTGCCAGCAGCGCAAACCACACCTTTTGGTATGGCTACACCTTC. Residues: CASSANHTFWYGYTF.

The chain employs TRBV27 and TRBJ2-7; 7 nucleotides line up with TRBD1. With V trimmed by 3 bases and J by 9 bases, 5 bases remained unmatched. This CDR3 is built from 12 residues. CDR1 is MNHEY and CDR2 is SMNVEV in the germline V gene (reference sequence). The DNA of the CDR3 is TGTGCCAGCAGTTTCTCGACAGGGCGGCAGTACTTC. This gives the protein CASSFSTGRQYF.

This clone was seen a few times. This chain connects TRBV24-1 to TRBJ2-2; TRBD2 matches 14 bases. J lost 5 bases, V lost 9 bases, and 7 bases had no gene match. The CDR3 totals 16 residues. CDR1 and CDR2 (germline): KGHDR, SFDVKD. CDR3 amino acids: CATGGLAGEGTGELFF. CDR3 DNA: TGTGCCACCGGGGGACTAGCGGGAGAAGGGACCGGGGAGCTGTTTTTT.

This clone was observed a single time. The chain is built from TRBV29-1 and TRBJ1-1; a weak D match, TRBD1 (6 bases). Trimming left V 6 bases short and J 1 base short, with 12 bases between. Germline V gene sequence: CDR1 SQVTM, CDR2 ANQGSEA. The CDR3 has 13 residues. In DNA form, the CDR3 reads TGCAGCGTGGCTGAACAGGGGAACACTGAAGCTTTCTTT. This translates into CSVAEQGNTEAFF. The complete variable domain, with remaining parts taken from reference TRBV29-1 and TRBJ1-1, reads SAVISQKPSRDICQRGTSLTIQCQVDSQVTMMFWYRQQPGQSLTLIATANQGSEATYESGFVIDKFPISRPNLTFSTLTVSNMSPEDSSIYLCSVAEQGNTEAFFGQGTRLTVV.

The rearrangement joins TRBV13 to TRBJ2-7; 8 nucleotides line up with TRBD1. V dropped 3 bases and J dropped 3; count of bases not matched to a gene: 7. The CDR3 contains 15 residues. The germline CDR1 and CDR2 sequences are PRHDT and FYEKMQ (reference sequence). Here the CDR3 DNA reads TGTGCCAGCAGCTTCCGGACAGGGTTATACTACGAGCAGTACTTC. Translated: CASSFRTGLYYEQYF.

This chain links TRBV3-1 (or the pseudogene TRBV3-2) with TRBJ1-4; D possibly corresponds to TRBD1 (5 bases). The germline V gene encodes CDR1 LGHDT and CDR2 YNNKEL (reference sequence). This CDR3 is 13 amino acids long. V lost 1 base, J lost 6 bases, and 6 bases lay in between. CDR3 sequence: CASSQGQYEKLFF. Written as DNA, the CDR3 is TGTGCCAGCAGCCAAGGACAGTATGAAAAACTGTTTTTT.

J is TRBJ2-1 and V is TRBV24-1; D may be TRBD1 (6 bases). The CDR3 extends over 16 amino acids. Germline values: CDR1 KGHDR, CDR2 SFDVKD. V was clipped by 5 bases and J by 6 bases, with 19 bases between them. CDR3 in amino acids: CATSAPGRGRGNEQFF. CDR3 coding DNA: TGTGCCACCAGTGCCCCGGGCAGGGGTAGGGGCAATGAGCAGTTCTTC.

The J gene is TRBJ2-7, the V gene TRBV7-2; 11 bases match TRBD2. The CDR3 length is 15 residues. Per germline, CDR1 SGHTA and CDR2 FQGNSA. Trimming removed 5 bases from V and 2 bases from J; junction bases left unmatched: 5. The DNA of the CDR3 is TGTGCCAGCAGCCCGGGACTAGCGGTGCCCTACGAGCAGTACTTC. Residues: CASSPGLAVPYEQYF.

The rearrangement joins TRBV5-1 to TRBJ1-1; 8 nucleotides line up with TRBD1. The CDR3 contains 14 residues. Per the germline V gene, CDR1 is SGHRS and CDR2 is YFSETQ. V shed 7 bases and J 1 base; nucleotides not matched to a gene: 6. In DNA, the CDR3 is TGCGCCAGCCTCACAGGGACAGGGAACACTGAAGCTTTCTTT. Its protein is CASLTGTGNTEAFF.

This clone came up a few times. V is TRBV28 and J is TRBJ1-1; the D gene is possibly TRBD1 (5 bases). The V end lost 7 bases, the J end lost 1 base, and 16 bases lay between the germline ends. The CDR3 extends over 15 amino acids. Germline V gives CDR1 MDHEN, CDR2 SYDVKM. This CDR3 reads CASTFLGAGNTEAFF. In nucleotides, the CDR3 is TGTGCCAGCACCTTCCTCGGGGCCGGGAACACTGAAGCTTTCTTT.

This chain uses TRBV19 with TRBJ1-5; D may be TRBD1 (5 bases). Germline lookup yields CDR1 LNHDA and CDR2 SQIVND (reference sequence). CDR3 length equals 15 residues. V gave up 7 bases and J gave up 4 bases, with 17 bases separating them. For the CDR3, the DNA is TGTGCCAGTAAGCCGGGGCGGGGTCCAAATCAGCCCCAGCATTTT. Protein: CASKPGRGPNQPQHF.

The chain carries TRBV4-1 and TRBJ1-5; D is ambiguous. V dropped 1 base and J dropped 2 bases, with 9 bases sitting between them. The CDR3 has 15 residues. Germline CDR1 MGHRA, CDR2 YSYEKL. DNA of the CDR3: TGCGCCAGCAGCCAAGTCTCCCCCGGCAATCAGCCCCAGCATTTT. Translated: CASSQVSPGNQPQHF.

In DNA, the CDR3 is TGTGCCAGCAGTTCATATGACAGGGCGGGTTCACCCCTCCACTTT. Amino acid sequence: CASSSYDRAGSPLHF. The V call is TRBV27, the J call TRBJ1-6; 7 bases match TRBD1. J was trimmed by 9 bases and V by 4 bases; bases with no gene match: 9. The germline CDR1 and CDR2 sequences are MNHEY and SMNVEV (reference sequence). This CDR3 contains 15 residues.

V gene TRBV9 combines with J gene TRBJ1-2; D remains unclear. V was clipped by 4 bases and J by 7 bases, with 8 bases between them. From germline, CDR1 is SGDLS and CDR2 YYNGEE. CDR3 size: 11 residues. CDR3 DNA sequence: TGTGCCAGCAGCTCCTTGGGTGGCTACACCTTC. Its protein product is CASSSLGGYTF.

The genes are TRBV12-3 or TRBV12-4 and TRBJ2-1; D unresolved. The CDR3 has 8 amino acids. Trimming stripped 1 base from V and 16 bases from J, with 2 bases between. The CDR3 DNA reads TGTGCCAGCAGTTTAGAATTCTTC. Translation: CASSLEFF.